These 19 T cell receptor beta chains were all obtained from the same sample, sequenced in a study of blood T cell repertoires in COVID-19. The table came from immunoSEQ multiplex PCR; TCRdb's copy has only in-frame clones and leaves some out. The sample lists about 150,000 clones; about 90% were seen once. Material for sequencing was peripheral blood. All receptors come from a man between 50 and 59 years old with acute or convalescent COVID-19.

The gene calls are TRBV28 and TRBJ2-3; a weak D match, TRBD2 (5 bases). The CDR3 has 14 residues. V was shortened by 5 bases and J by 9 bases, with 18 bases between the two germline ends. From germline, CDR1 is MDHEN and CDR2 SYDVKM. CDR3 protein: CASSPVGGTATQYF. DNA for the CDR3: TGTGCCAGCAGTCCCGTCGGAGGCACGGCCACGCAGTATTTT.

This rearrangement joins TRBV6-1 to TRBJ2-6; 9 bases agree with TRBD1. After removal of 2 bases from V and 0 bases from J, the junction contained 14 bases not matched to a gene. The germline gives CDR1 MNHNS, CDR2 SASEGT. This CDR3 is built from 21 residues. The CDR3 spells CASSEYGGGTGFGSGANVLTF. The CDR3 coding sequence is TGTGCCAGCAGTGAATATGGGGGGGGGACAGGGTTTGGCTCTGGGGCCAACGTCCTGACTTTC.

The genes are TRBV5-4 and TRBJ2-1, with 11 bases identical to TRBD2. The CDR3 sequence is 16 residues long. CDR1 SGHNT and CDR2 YYREEE come from the germline V gene (reference sequence). Trimming removed 2 bases from V and 0 bases from J; junction bases left unmatched: 1. Written as DNA, the CDR3 is TGTGCCAGCAGCTTTGGGACTAGCGGCTCCTACAATGAGCAGTTCTTC. As protein: CASSFGTSGSYNEQFF.

This clone was observed once. The chain couples TRBV4-1 to TRBJ1-5, with TRBD1 matching over 10 bases. Germline V CDR1 and CDR2: MGHRA, YSYEKL. The trim removed 2 bases at V and 0 bases at J, leaving 7 bases unmatched. This CDR3 contains 18 residues. In DNA form, the CDR3 reads TGCGCCAGCAGCCAACAGTGGACAGGGGGACATAGCAATCAGCCCCAGCATTTT. Amino acids: CASSQQWTGGHSNQPQHF.

This chain joins TRBV23-1 and TRBJ2-2; 12 bases align to TRBD2. TRBV23-1 is an ORF for which the function is uncertain. This CDR3 comprises 20 residues. V lost 2 bases, J lost 5 bases, and 15 bases stayed unmatched. The CDR3 region is CASSQAGENLAGGLTGELFF. The CDR3 region has the DNA TGCGCCAGCAGTCAAGCTGGAGAAAACCTAGCGGGAGGGCTAACCGGGGAGCTGTTTTTT.

The DNA for the CDR3 is TGTGCCATCAGTCCAGGGACAAGGGTTGCACCCCTCCACTTT. Translating it yields CAISPGTRVAPLHF. The chain employs TRBV10-3 and TRBJ1-6; perhaps TRBD1 as D (6 bases). The germline V gene encodes CDR1 ENHRY and CDR2 SYGVKD. Trimming cost V 5 bases and J 11 bases, with 16 bases left between them. This CDR3 is built from 14 residues.

The chain recombines TRBV19 with TRBJ1-5, with D possibly TRBD1 on 5 matching bases. Germline-derived CDR1 and CDR2 are LNHDA and SQIVND (reference sequence). With 5 bases removed from V and 0 bases from J, the gap between germline ends came to 14 bases. CDR3 length: 16 amino acids. Written as DNA, the CDR3 is TGTGCCAGTAGTGTGATATCAGGGAATAGCAATCAGCCCCAGCATTTT. The encoded protein is CASSVISGNSNQPQHF.

V usage is TRBV7-2 and J usage is TRBJ1-5; tentatively, D is TRBD1 (6 bases). CDR3 length: 17 residues. Germline CDR1 and CDR2: SGHTA and FQGNSA. V shed 1 base and J shed 1 base, with 14 bases lying between them. The CDR3: CASSLVWAGVSNQPQHF. CDR3 nucleotide sequence: TGTGCCAGCAGCTTAGTATGGGCAGGGGTAAGCAATCAGCCCCAGCATTTT. The full variable domain, with the rest looked up from reference TRBV7-2 and TRBJ1-5, is GAGVSQSPSNKVTEKGKDVELRCDPISGHTALYWYRQSLGQGLEFLIYFQGNSAPDKSGLPSDRFSAERTGGSVSTLTIQRTQQEDSAVYLCASSLVWAGVSNQPQHFGDGTRLSIL.

The chain recombines TRBV6-5 with TRBJ2-5; 8 bases line up with TRBD2. With V trimmed by 2 bases and J by 5 bases, 7 bases remained unmatched. The CDR3 is made up of 15 amino acids. Germline CDR1 reads MNHEY; CDR2 reads SVGAGI. This CDR3 is CASSYERLARETQYF. The CDR3 coding sequence is TGTGCCAGCAGTTACGAACGACTAGCGCGGGAGACCCAGTACTTC.

The genes are TRBV29-1 and TRBJ2-1; the D gene is possibly TRBD2 (6 bases). The CDR3 spans 13 residues. Trimming pared 7 bases from V and 3 bases from J, leaving 13 bases between. CDR1 is SQVTM and CDR2 is ANQGSEA in the germline V gene. CDR3 region: CSGLGGVYNEQFF. The CDR3 DNA follows: TGCAGCGGCCTAGGAGGGGTCTACAATGAGCAGTTCTTC.

The chain carries TRBV27 and TRBJ1-1; D perhaps matches TRBD1 (6 bases). The V gene lost 0 bases and the J gene lost 9 bases, with 14 bases spanning the gap. Germline CDR1 reads MNHEY; CDR2 reads SMNVEV (reference sequence). The CDR3 sequence is 14 residues long. The CDR3 loop reads CASSLSKGGAKAFF. The CDR3 nucleotides read TGTGCCAGCAGTTTATCGAAGGGGGGGGCGAAAGCTTTCTTT.

This chain joins TRBV6-5 and TRBJ1-2, with 7 bases aligning to TRBD1. Germline values: CDR1 MNHEY, CDR2 SVGAGI. V was pared by 7 bases and J by 7 bases, with 12 bases of the junction left unmatched. The length of the CDR3 is 14 residues. The chain's CDR3 is CASIIGGQGGGYTF. CDR3 nucleotides: TGTGCCAGCATAATAGGGGGCCAAGGGGGTGGCTACACCTTC.

This clone was counted a single time. The J gene is TRBJ1-2, the V gene TRBV3-1 (or the pseudogene TRBV3-2), with D possibly being TRBD1 (6 bases). The CDR3 is made up of 14 amino acids. Germline values: CDR1 LGHDT, CDR2 YNNKEL (reference sequence). Trimming removed 6 bases at V and 9 bases at J, with 20 bases between. DNA of the CDR3: TGTGCCAGCAGTCATCTCCGGACAGAGGGAAGCTACACCTTC. Translating gives CASSHLRTEGSYTF.

The gene calls are TRBV27 and TRBJ1-2, with D perhaps matching TRBD1 (6 bases). V lost 5 bases and J lost 4, with 17 bases in between. This CDR3 has 15 amino acids. Germline V gives CDR1 MNHEY, CDR2 SMNVEV (reference sequence). CDR3 sequence (DNA): TGTGCCAGCAGTAGAGACAGGCGTTCTCTCTATGGCTACACCTTC. Its protein product is CASSRDRRSLYGYTF.

This chain links TRBV4-2 with TRBJ2-1; 7 bases are a match to TRBD2. Germline V lookup: CDR1 LGHNA, CDR2 YNFKEQ. V was clipped by 4 bases and J by 6 bases; unmatched bases: 3. This CDR3 contains 13 residues. The CDR3: CASSPGLGNEQFF. In DNA form, the CDR3 reads TGTGCCAGCAGCCCTGGACTAGGCAATGAGCAGTTCTTC.

This chain links TRBV10-3 with TRBJ2-5; 7 positions match TRBD1. J was trimmed by 1 base and V by 3 bases; bases with no gene match: 5. Germline V gene sequence: CDR1 ENHRY, CDR2 SYGVKD. The CDR3 is 15 amino acids. The DNA for the CDR3 is TGTGCCATCAGTGAACCCGACAGGGTCCAAGAGACCCAGTACTTC. Translated: CAISEPDRVQETQYF.

This clone was observed once. The V and J genes are TRBV6-5 and TRBJ2-2; no clear D gene. The CDR3 has 14 residues. The germline CDR1 and CDR2 sequences are MNHEY and SVGAGI. V was clipped by 0 bases and J by 8 bases, with 10 bases between them. As DNA, the CDR3 is TGTGCCAGCAGTTACTCGAAACTACCAGGGGAGCTGTTTTTT. Translated, it gives CASSYSKLPGELFF.

The rearrangement joins TRBV3-1 (or the pseudogene TRBV3-2) to TRBJ1-4, with D perhaps matching TRBD1 (6 bases). There are 13 residues in the CDR3. Germline V gene sequence: CDR1 LGHDT, CDR2 YNNKEL (reference sequence). V lost 6 bases to trimming and J lost 4 bases, with 9 bases between them. In DNA, the CDR3 is TGTGCCAGCAGGACAGGAAATAATGAAAAACTGTTTTTT. Protein product: CASRTGNNEKLFF.

The genes are TRBV27 and TRBJ2-2, with D possibly matching TRBD2 (7 bases). The CDR3 extends over 17 amino acids. Germline CDR1 MNHEY, CDR2 SMNVEV (reference sequence). Trimming pared 7 bases from V and 0 bases from J, leaving 18 bases between. CDR3 sequence reads: CASTGEGLRTNTGELFF. Written as DNA, the CDR3 is TGTGCCAGCACAGGGGAGGGCCTTCGGACGAACACCGGGGAGCTGTTTTTT.